This TCR beta chain was sequenced in a study of T cells expressing NK-cell markers. About the research overall: HCMV seropositivity characterized seven of the eight sequenced donors, and seronegativity one.

Study-wide results and limits: The HCMV specificity of the expanded NKG2C+ T cell clones stayed unresolved.

For each CDR3 protein, TCRdb gives one entry from its re-call of the 5' RACE reads, without DNA. This sample contains 440,000 or so distinct CDR3 sequences. A word on this clonotype: Its antigen remains unknown.

The sequence derives from a woman between 18 and 70 years old in good health. Source material: blood T cells: a sorted CD56 or NKG2C T cell subset, CD4+ or CD8+ T cells, or bulk PBMC T cells (not recorded which).

The CDR3 spells CASSPRPGQGPRTEAFF. The V gene is TRBV28, the J gene TRBJ1-1; there is no DNA to check the TCRdb D call of TRBD1. Per germline, CDR1 MDHEN and CDR2 SYDVKM. This CDR3 is 17 amino acids long.